In this sample, the clone carrying this TCR beta chain turned up a few times. Its specificity is not known. This sample is drawn from a study of CD8 T cells in ankylosing spondylitis. Whole-study findings and limits: Disease-linked clones bore a CD8+ phenotype and were relatively rare in peripheral blood. Reportedly, disease-linked clones are significantly enriched in ankylosing spondylitis patients' matched synovial fluid. Ankylosing spondylitis blood appeared to carry a characteristic TCR beta motif of 7 or 8 highly homologous variants.

The CDR3 is made up of 12 amino acids. Trimming removed 6 bases at V and 7 bases at J, with 15 bases between. Germline V gives CDR1 SQVTM, CDR2 ANQGSEA. Quantitative barcoded 5'-RACE was used to prepare TCR beta libraries. TCRdb reprocessed the 5' RACE reads with MiXCR, giving one entry per CDR3 protein. This table holds 250,000 to 350,000 distinct CDR3 sequences, 20% found once. This chain connects TRBV29-1 to TRBJ1-2, with D possibly matching TRBD1 (6 bases). The sequence was obtained from a male donor with ankylosing spondylitis or in good health (not recorded which). Specimen: blood, either unsorted or a sorted T cell fraction (not recorded which). The CDR3 is CSVAGGAGGYTF. The CDR3 DNA follows: TGCAGCGTCGCCGGGGGGGCGGGTGGCTACACCTTC. Combining the CDR3 with reference TRBV29-1 and TRBJ1-2 gives the whole variable domain SAVISQKPSRDICQRGTSLTIQCQVDSQVTMMFWYRQQPGQSLTLIATANQGSEATYESGFVIDKFPISRPNLTFSTLTVSNMSPEDSSIYLCSVAGGAGGYTFGSGTRLTVV.